Below, one T cell receptor beta chain is given with its context. Per the germline V gene, CDR1 is SGHTA and CDR2 is FQGTGA. The length of the CDR3 is 15 residues. V was cut by 4 bases and J by 0 bases, with 7 bases left in between. The source of the sample is a study of control samples from healthy donors and cancer patients. The method was immunoSEQ multiplex PCR; TCRdb's version includes in-frame clones alone and lacks a portion of them. The profile shows around 130,000 clones, approximately 87% of them singletons. The sequence derives from a man younger than 45 in good health. The chain recombines TRBV7-3 with TRBJ2-6; D assignment may be TRBD1 or TRBD2 (5 bases each). What was sequenced was blood. CDR3 DNA: TGTGCCAGCAGCTCCGGGACCTCTGGGGCCAACGTCCTGACTTTC. It specifies CASSSGTSGANVLTF. Supplemented by reference TRBV7-3 and TRBJ2-6, the full variable domain reads GAGVSQTPSNKVTEKGKYVELRCDPISGHTALYWYRQSLGQGPEFLIYFQGTGAADDSGLPNDRFFAVRPEGSVSTLKIQRTERGDSAVYLCASSSGTSGANVLTFGAGSRLTVL.